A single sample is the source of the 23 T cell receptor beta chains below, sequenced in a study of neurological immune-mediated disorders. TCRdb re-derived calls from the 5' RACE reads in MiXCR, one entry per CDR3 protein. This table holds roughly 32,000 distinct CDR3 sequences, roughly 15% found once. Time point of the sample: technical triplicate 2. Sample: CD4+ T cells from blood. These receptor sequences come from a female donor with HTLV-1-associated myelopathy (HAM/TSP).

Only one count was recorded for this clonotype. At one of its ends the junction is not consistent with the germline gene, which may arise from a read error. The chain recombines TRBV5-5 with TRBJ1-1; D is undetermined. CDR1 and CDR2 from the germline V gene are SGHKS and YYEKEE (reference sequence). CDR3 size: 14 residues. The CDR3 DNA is TGTGCCAGCAGGTTGGATAGGGCGAACACTGAAGCTTTCTTT. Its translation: CASRLDRANTEAFF.

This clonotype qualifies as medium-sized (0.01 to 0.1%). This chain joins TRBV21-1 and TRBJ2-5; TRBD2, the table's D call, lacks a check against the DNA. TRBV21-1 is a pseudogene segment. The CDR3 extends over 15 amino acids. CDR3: CASSPPAGDQETQYF. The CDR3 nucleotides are TGTGCCAGCAGCCCCCCGGCGGGAGATCAAGAGACCCAGTACTTC.

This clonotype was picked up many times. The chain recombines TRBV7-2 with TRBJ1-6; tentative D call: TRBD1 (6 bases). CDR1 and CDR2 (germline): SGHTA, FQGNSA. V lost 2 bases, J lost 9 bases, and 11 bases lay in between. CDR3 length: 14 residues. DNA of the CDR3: TGTGCCAGCAGCTTAACAGGGACGGCTTCACCCCTCCACTTT. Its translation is CASSLTGTASPLHF. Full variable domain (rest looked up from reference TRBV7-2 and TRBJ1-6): GAGVSQSPSNKVTEKGKDVELRCDPISGHTALYWYRQSLGQGLEFLIYFQGNSAPDKSGLPSDRFSAERTGGSVSTLTIQRTQQEDSAVYLCASSLTGTASPLHFGNGTRLTVT.

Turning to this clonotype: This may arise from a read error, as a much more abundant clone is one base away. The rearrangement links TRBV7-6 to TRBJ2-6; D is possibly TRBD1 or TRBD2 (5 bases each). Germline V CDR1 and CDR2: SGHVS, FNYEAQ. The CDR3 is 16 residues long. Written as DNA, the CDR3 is TGTGCCAGCAGCCGGGACGGGGAGTCTGGGGTCAACGTCCTGACTTTC. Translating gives CASSRDGESGVNVLTF. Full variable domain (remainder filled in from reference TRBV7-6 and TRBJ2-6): GAGVSQSPRYKVTKRGQDVALRCDPISGHVSLYWYRQALGQGPEFLTYFNYEAQQDKSGLPNDRFSAERPEGSISTLTIQRTEQRDSAMYRCASSRDGESGVNVLTFGAGSRLTVL.

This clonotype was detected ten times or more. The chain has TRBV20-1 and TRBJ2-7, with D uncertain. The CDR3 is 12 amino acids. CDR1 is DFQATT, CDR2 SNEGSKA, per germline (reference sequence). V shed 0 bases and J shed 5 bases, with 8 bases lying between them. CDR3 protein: CSARDNDDEQYF. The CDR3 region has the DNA TGCAGTGCTAGAGATAACGACGACGAGCAGTACTTC.

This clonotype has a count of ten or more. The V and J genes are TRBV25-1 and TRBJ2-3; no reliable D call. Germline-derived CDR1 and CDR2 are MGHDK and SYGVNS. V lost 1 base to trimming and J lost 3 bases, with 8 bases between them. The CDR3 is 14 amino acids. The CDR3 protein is CASSEFGRTDTQYF. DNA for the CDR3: TGTGCCAGCAGTGAATTCGGCCGGACAGATACGCAGTATTTT.

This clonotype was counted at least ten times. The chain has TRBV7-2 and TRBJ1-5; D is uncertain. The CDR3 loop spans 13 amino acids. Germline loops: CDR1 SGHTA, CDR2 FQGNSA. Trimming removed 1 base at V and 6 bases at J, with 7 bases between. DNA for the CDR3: TGTGCCAGCAGCTTAGATGGGATTCAGCCCCAGCATTTT. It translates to CASSLDGIQPQHF.

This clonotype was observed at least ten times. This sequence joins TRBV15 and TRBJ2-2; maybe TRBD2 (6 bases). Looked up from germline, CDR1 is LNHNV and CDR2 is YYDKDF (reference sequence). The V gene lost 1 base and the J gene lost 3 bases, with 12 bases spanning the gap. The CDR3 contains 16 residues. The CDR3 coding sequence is TGTGCCACCAGCAGAGGAATTAGCGGATACACCGGGGAGCTGTTTTTT. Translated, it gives CATSRGISGYTGELFF.

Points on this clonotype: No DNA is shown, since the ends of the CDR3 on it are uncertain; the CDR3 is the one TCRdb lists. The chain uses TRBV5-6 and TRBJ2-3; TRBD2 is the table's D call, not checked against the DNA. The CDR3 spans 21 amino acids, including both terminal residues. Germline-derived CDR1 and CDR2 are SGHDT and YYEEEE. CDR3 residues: CASSFYICSALLSGVSDTQYF.

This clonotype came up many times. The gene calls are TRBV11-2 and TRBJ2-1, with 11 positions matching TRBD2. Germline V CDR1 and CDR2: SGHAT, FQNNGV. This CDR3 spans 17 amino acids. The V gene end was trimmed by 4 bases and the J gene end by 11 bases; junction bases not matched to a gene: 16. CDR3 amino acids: CASSSSWTSGQPRKQFF. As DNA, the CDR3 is TGTGCCAGCAGCTCCTCCTGGACTAGCGGGCAACCTAGAAAGCAGTTCTTC.

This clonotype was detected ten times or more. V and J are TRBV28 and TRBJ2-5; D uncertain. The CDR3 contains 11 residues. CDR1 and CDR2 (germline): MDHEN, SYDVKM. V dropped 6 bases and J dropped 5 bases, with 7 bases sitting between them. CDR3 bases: TGTGCCAGCAGATCAATGGAGACCCAGTACTTC. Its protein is CASRSMETQYF.

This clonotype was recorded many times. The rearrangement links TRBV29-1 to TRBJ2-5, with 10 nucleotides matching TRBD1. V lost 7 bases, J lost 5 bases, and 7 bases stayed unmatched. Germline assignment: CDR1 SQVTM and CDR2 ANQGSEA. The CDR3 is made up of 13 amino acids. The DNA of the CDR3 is TGCAGCGCCGACAGGGGGCTCGGGGAGACCCAGTACTTC. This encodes CSADRGLGETQYF. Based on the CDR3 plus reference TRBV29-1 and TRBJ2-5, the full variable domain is SAVISQKPSRDICQRGTSLTIQCQVDSQVTMMFWYRQQPGQSLTLIATANQGSEATYESGFVIDKFPISRPNLTFSTLTVSNMSPEDSSIYLCSADRGLGETQYFGPGTRLLVL.

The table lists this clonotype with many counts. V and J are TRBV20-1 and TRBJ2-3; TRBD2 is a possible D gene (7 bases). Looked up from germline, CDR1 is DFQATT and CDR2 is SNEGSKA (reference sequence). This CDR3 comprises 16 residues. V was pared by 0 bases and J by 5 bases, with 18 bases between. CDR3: CSARDLRGGLRDTQYF. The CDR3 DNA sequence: TGCAGTGCTAGAGATCTGAGGGGGGGCCTTAGAGATACGCAGTATTTT.

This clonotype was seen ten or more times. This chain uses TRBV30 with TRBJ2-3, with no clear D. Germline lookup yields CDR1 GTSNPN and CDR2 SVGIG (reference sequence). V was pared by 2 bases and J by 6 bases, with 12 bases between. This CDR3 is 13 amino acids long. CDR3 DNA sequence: TGTGCCTGGAGTCCCAGGATGTTGGATACGCAGTATTTT. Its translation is CAWSPRMLDTQYF.

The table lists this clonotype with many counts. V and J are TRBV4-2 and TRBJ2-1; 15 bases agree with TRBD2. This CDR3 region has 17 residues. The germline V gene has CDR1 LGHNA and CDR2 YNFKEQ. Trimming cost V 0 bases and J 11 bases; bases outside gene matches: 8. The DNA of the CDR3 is TGTGCCAGCAGCCAAGAACTTCGGACTAGCGGGGGGGCGAAGCAGTTCTTC. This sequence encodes CASSQELRTSGGAKQFF.

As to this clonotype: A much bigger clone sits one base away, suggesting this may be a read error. The CDR3 reads CASSDPGWANVLTF. CDR3 nucleotides: TGTGCCAGCAGTGACCCCGGGTGGGCCAACGTCCTGACTTTC. The gene calls are TRBV25-1 and TRBJ2-6; D ambiguous. V lost 3 bases and J 5 bases, leaving 8 bases between the germline ends. This CDR3 spans 14 amino acids. The germline V gene has CDR1 MGHDK and CDR2 SYGVNS.

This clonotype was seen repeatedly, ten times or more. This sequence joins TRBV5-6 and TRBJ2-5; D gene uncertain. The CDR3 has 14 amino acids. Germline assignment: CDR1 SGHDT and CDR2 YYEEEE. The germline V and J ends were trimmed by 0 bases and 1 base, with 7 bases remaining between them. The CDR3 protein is CASSLGLSQETQYF. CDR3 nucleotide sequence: TGTGCCAGCAGCTTGGGGCTTAGCCAAGAGACCCAGTACTTC.

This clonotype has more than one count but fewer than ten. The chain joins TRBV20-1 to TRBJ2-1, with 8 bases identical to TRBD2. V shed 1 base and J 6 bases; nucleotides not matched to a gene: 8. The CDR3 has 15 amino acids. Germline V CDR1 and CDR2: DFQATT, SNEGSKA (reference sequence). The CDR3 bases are TGCAGTGCTAGAGCGCTCGGGGGGGCCTTCAATGAGCAGTTCTTC. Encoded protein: CSARALGGAFNEQFF.

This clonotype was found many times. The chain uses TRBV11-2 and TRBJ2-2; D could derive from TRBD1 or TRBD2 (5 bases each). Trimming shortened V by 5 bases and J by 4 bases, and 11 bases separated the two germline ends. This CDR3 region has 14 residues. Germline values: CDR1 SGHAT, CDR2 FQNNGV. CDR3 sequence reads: CASSRSGATGELFF. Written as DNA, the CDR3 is TGTGCCAGCAGCCGGTCCGGGGCCACCGGGGAGCTGTTTTTT. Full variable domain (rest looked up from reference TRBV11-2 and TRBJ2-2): EAGVAQSPRYKIIEKRQSVAFWCNPISGHATLYWYQQILGQGPKLLIQFQNNGVVDDSQLPKDRFSAERLKGVDSTLKIQPAKLEDSAVYLCASSRSGATGELFFGEGSRLTVL.

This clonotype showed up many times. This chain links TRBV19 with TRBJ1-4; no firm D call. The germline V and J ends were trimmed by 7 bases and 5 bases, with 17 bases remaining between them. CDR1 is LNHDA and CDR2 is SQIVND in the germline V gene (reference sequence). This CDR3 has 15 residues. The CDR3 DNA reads TGTGCCAGTACTTTGACCCAAAGATTAAATGAAAAACTGTTTTTT. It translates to CASTLTQRLNEKLFF. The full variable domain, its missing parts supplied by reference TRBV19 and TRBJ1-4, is DGGITQSPKYLFRKEGQNVTLSCEQNLNHDAMYWYRQDPGQGLRLIYYSQIVNDFQKGDIAEGYSVSREKKESFPLTVTSAQKNPTAFYLCASTLTQRLNEKLFFGSGTQLSVL.

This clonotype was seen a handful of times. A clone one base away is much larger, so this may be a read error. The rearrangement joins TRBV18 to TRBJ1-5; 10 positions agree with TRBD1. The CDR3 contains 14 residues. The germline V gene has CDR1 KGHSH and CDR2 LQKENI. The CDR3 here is CVSSLGTGVQPQHF. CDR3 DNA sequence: TGTGTCAGCTCACTGGGGACAGGGGTTCAGCCCCAGCATTTT.

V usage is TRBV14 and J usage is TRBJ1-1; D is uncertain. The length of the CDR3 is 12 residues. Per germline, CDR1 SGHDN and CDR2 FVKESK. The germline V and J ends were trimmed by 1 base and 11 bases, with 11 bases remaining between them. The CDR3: CASSQGVIRAFF. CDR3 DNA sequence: TGTGCCAGCAGCCAAGGAGTGATACGGGCTTTCTTT.

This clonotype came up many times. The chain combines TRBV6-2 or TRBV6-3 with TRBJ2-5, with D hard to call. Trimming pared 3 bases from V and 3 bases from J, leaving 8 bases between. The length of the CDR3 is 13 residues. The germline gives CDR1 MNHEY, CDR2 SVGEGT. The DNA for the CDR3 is TGTGCCAGCAGTTATGGCCTTGAAGAGACCCAGTACTTC. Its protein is CASSYGLEETQYF.